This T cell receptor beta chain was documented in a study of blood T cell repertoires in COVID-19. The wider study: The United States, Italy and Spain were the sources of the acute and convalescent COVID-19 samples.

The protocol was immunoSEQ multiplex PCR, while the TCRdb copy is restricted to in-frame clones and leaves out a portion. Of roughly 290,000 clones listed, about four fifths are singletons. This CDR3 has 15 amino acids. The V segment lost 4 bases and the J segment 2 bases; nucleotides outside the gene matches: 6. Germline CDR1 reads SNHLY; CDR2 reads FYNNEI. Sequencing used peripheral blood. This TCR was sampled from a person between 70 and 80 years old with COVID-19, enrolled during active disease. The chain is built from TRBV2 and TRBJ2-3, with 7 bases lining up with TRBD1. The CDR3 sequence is CASSAGTALTDTQYF. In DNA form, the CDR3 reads TGTGCCAGCAGTGCAGGGACAGCCCTCACAGATACGCAGTATTTT.